This T cell receptor (beta chain) stems from a study of regulatory T cells in long-lasting Graves disease. Regarding time point: newly diagnosed GD, antithyroid drugs for less than 3 months. Following extraction of RNA from PBMCs, that RNA was used to make the TCR library. Germline-derived CDR1 and CDR2 are LNHNV and YYDKDF (reference sequence). The CDR3 spans 14 residues. V lost 3 bases and J 0 bases, leaving 6 bases between the germline ends. This clonotype was recorded at least ten times. Its antigen remains unknown. To make TCR beta libraries, researchers used iRepertoire HTBI primers and Arm-PCR of CDR3 regions. TCRdb re-derived calls from the multiplex PCR reads in MiXCR, one entry per CDR3 protein. Of about 540,000 distinct CDR3 sequences listed, approximately 13% are singletons. Study-wide results and caveats: Comparison showed that persistent patients shared more public clonotypes (under 3,000) than new patients (966).

The sample also formed part of further work on T cells in Graves' hyperthyroidism and ophthalmopathy.

The chain has TRBV15 and TRBJ2-1, with D uncertain. The sequence was collected from a man aged 25 to 40 with Graves disease. Sequencing was performed on peripheral blood mononuclear cells (PBMCs), taken at new diagnosis, from a patient treated with antithyroid drugs. CDR3 region: CATSSPDSYNEQFF. For the CDR3, the DNA is TGTGCCACCAGCAGCCCGGACTCCTACAATGAGCAGTTCTTC.